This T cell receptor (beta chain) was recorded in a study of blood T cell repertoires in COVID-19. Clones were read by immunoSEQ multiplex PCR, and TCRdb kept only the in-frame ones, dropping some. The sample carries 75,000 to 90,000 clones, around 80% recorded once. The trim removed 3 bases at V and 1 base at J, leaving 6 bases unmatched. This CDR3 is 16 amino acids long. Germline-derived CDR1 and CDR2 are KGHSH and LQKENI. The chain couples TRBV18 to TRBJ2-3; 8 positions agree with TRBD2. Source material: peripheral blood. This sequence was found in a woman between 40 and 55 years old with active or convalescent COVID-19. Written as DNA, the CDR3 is TGTGCCAGCTCACCTTCTAGCGGGCCGCGCACAGATACGCAGTATTTT. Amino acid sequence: CASSPSSGPRTDTQYF.